The clone carrying this T cell receptor beta chain was counted between two and nine times. The antigen remains unidentified. The data were taken from a study of T-cell memory formation after mild COVID-19. Overall study context: Each donor largely had its own TCR clusters.

TCRdb redid the calling of the 5' RACE reads with MiXCR, one entry per CDR3 protein. This table has 300,000 to 400,000 distinct CDR3 sequences, 28% appearing once. Points from the study as a whole: Second-wave clones with a day 37 peak had unconfirmed SARS-CoV-2 specificity. Among CD4+ contracting clones, most were CM and EM, and CD8+ ones EMRA.

The CDR3 runs to 14 residues. Trimming left V 6 bases short and J 0 bases short, with 13 bases between. Germline V CDR1 and CDR2: SQVTM, ANQGSEA. The chain couples TRBV29-1 to TRBJ2-3; D is undetermined. This TCR came from an adult woman who had mild COVID-19 (a few samples of this study predate the infection). Cell type and time point are not known. The material sequenced was PBMCs or a T cell subset sorted from them (not recorded which). CDR3 nucleotide sequence: TGCAGCGTGATGGGGTTCACTAGCACAGATACGCAGTATTTT. Its protein product is CSVMGFTSTDTQYF.